One TCR beta chain is described in this entry. Its antigen is unknown. These data are taken from a study of cytotoxic CD8 clonotypes in ibrutinib-treated CLL. Points from the study as a whole: Among the clonotypes, public ones were uncommon and contracted or held stable on treatment. Higher clonality was seen at ibrutinib response and a return toward baseline at progression. Baseline values of clonality outstripped age-matched healthy donors and followed circulating CD8+ T-cell counts. A difference in sampling times existed between sustained-remission and progressing patients.

This CDR3 has 14 amino acids. CDR1 and CDR2 (germline): SGHTA, FQGTGA. Trimming shortened V by 6 bases and J by 6 bases, and 14 bases separated the two germline ends. Sequencing used immunoSEQ multiplex PCR; TCRdb keeps in-frame clones, though not all of them. The sample includes 130,000 to 150,000 clones, around 90% seen only once; the top ten take 10% to 11%. The chain couples TRBV7-3 to TRBJ2-2, with D perhaps TRBD1 (6 bases). The sequencing used PBMCs, collected after 12 months of ibrutinib treatment. This TCR came from a human donor with chronic lymphocytic leukemia. As DNA, the CDR3 is TGTGCCAGCAGTTTACTCAGGGGTTCCGGGGAGCTGTTTTTT. It yields the protein CASSLLRGSGELFF.